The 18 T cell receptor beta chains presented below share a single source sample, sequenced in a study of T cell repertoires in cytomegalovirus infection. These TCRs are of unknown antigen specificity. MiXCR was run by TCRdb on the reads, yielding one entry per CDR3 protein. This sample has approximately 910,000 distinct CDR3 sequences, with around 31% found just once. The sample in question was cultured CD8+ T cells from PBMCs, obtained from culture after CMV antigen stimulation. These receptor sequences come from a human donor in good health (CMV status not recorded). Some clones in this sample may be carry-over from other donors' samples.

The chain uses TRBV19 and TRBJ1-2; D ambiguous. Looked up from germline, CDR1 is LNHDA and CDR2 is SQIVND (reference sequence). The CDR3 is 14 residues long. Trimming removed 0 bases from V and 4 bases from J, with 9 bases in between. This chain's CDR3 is CASSIDPAGYGYTF. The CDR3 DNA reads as TGTGCCAGTAGTATAGATCCCGCGGGCTATGGCTACACCTTC.

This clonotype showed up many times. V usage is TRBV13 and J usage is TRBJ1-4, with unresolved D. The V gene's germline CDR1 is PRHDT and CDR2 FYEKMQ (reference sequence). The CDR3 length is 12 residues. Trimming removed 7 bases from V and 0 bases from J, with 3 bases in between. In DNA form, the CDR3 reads TGTGCCAGCACTGCAACTAATGAAAAACTGTTTTTT. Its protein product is CASTATNEKLFF.

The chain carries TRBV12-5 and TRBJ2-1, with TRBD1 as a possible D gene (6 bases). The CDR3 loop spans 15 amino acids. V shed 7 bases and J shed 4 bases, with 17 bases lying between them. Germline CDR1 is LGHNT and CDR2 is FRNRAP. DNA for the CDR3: TGTGCTAGTGCCGCTTGGGACAACCTATACAATGAGCAGTTCTTC. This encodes CASAAWDNLYNEQFF.

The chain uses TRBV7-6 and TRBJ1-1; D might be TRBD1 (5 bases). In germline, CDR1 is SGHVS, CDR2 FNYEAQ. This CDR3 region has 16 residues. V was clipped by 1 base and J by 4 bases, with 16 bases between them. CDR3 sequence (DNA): TGTGCCAGCAGCTTAGAGGATGTGGGGGTAAGCACTGAAGCTTTCTTT. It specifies CASSLEDVGVSTEAFF.

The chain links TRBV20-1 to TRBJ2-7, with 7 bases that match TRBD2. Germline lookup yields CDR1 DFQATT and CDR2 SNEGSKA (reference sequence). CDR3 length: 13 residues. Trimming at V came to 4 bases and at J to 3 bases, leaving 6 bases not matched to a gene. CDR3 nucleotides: TGCAGTGCTACCCGGGACTATAACTACGAGCAGTACGTC. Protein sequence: CSATRDYNYEQYV.

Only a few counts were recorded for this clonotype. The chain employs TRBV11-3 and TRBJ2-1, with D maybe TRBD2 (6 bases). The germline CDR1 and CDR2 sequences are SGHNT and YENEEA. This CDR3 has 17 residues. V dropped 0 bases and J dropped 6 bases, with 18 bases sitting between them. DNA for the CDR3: TGTGCCAGCAGCTTAGATGGGGGGACCCCCATCCGCAATGAGCAGTTCTTC. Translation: CASSLDGGTPIRNEQFF. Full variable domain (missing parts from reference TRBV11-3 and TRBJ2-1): EAGVVQSPRYKIIEKKQPVAFWCNPISGHNTLYWYLQNLGQGPELLIRYENEEAVDDSQLPKDRFSAERLKGVDSTLKIQPAELGDSAVYLCASSLDGGTPIRNEQFFGPGTRLTVL.

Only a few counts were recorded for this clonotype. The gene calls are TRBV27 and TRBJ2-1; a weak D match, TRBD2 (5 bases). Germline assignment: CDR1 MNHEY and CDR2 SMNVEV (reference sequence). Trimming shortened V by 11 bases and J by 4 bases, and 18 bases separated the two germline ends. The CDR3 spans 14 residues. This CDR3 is CAAGGVGTYNEQFF. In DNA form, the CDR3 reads TGTGCCGCTGGAGGAGTCGGCACTTACAATGAGCAGTTCTTC.

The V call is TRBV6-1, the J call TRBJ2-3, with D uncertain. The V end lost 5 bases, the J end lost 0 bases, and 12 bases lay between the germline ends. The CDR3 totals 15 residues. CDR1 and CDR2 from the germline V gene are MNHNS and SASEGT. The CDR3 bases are TGTGCCAGCAGTCAGAATGATTTTAGCACAGATACGCAGTATTTT. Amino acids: CASSQNDFSTDTQYF.

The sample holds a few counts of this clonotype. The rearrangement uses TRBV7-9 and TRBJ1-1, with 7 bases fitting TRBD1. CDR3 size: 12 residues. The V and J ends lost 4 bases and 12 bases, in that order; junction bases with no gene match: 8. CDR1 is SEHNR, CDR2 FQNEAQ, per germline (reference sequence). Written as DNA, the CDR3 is TGTGCCAGCAGCTCTAAACGACAGGGACCTTTCTTT. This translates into CASSSKRQGPFF. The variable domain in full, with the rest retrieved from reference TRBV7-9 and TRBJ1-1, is DTGVSQNPRHKITKRGQNVTFRCDPISEHNRLYWYRQTLGQGPEFLTYFQNEAQLEKSRLLSDRFSAERPKGSFSTLEIQRTEQGDSAMYLCASSSKRQGPFFGQGTRLTVV.

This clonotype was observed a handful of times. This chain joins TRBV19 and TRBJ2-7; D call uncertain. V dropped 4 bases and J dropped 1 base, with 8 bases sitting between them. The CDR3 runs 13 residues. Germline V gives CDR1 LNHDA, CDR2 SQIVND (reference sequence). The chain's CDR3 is CASSTLTSYEQYF. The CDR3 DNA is TGTGCCAGTAGTACCCTCACGTCCTACGAGCAGTACTTC.

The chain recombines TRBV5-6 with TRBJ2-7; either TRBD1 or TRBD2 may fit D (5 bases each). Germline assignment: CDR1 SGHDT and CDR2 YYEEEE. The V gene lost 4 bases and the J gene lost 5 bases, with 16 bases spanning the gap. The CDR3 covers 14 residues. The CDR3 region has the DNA TGTGCCAGCAGCCCTATTCACGGGGACCACGAGCAGTACTTC. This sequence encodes CASSPIHGDHEQYF.

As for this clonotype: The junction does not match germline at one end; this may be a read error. The CDR3 nucleotides read TGTGCCGGCAGTTTCAGGGAGGGGGGCACTGAAGCTTTCTTT. This encodes CAGSFREGGTEAFF. The V call is TRBV12-3 or TRBV12-4, the J call TRBJ1-1, with a possible D match to TRBD1 (6 bases). This CDR3 comprises 14 residues.

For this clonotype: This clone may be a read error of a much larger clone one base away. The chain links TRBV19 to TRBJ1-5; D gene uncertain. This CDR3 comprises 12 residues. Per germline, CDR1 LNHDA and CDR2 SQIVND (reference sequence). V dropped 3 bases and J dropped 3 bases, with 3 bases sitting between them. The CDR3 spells CASSMDNQPQHF. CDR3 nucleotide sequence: TGTGCCAGTAGTATGGACAATCAGCCCCAGCATTTT.

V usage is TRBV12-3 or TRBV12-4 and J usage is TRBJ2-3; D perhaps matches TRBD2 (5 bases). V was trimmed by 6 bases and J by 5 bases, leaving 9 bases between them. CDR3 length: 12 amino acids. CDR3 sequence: CASSGIGDTQYF. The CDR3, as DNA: TGTGCCAGCAGCGGGATCGGAGATACGCAGTATTTT.

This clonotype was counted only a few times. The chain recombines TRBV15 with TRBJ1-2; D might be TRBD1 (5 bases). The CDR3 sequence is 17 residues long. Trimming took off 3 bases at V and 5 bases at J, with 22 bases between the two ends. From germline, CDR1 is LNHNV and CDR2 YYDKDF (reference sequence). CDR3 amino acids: CATSRDRARGVSYGYTF. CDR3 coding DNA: TGTGCCACCAGCAGGGACCGGGCCCGAGGGGTCTCTTATGGCTACACCTTC. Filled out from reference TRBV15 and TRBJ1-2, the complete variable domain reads DAMVIQNPRYQVTQFGKPVTLSCSQTLNHNVMYWYQQKSSQAPKLLFHYYDKDFNNEADTPDNFQSRRPNTSFCFLDIRSPGLGDTAMYLCATSRDRARGVSYGYTFGSGTRLTVV.

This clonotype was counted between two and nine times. The CDR3 is CATSRQGEAFF. In DNA form, the CDR3 reads TGTGCCACCAGCAGACAGGGTGAAGCTTTCTTT. The chain combines TRBV15 with TRBJ1-1; TRBD1 is a possible D gene (5 bases). From germline, CDR1 is LNHNV and CDR2 YYDKDF (reference sequence). CDR3 length equals 11 residues. V lost 2 bases, J lost 7 bases, and 5 bases lay in between.

Here the CDR3 reads CASSLGTQGRHNEQFF. The CDR3 DNA is TGTGCCAGCAGCTTAGGGACACAGGGTCGGCACAATGAGCAGTTCTTC. This chain uses TRBV11-2 with TRBJ2-1; D is perhaps TRBD1 (6 bases). CDR3 size: 16 residues. V was trimmed by 1 base and J by 5 bases, leaving 15 bases between them. Germline lookup yields CDR1 SGHAT and CDR2 FQNNGV.

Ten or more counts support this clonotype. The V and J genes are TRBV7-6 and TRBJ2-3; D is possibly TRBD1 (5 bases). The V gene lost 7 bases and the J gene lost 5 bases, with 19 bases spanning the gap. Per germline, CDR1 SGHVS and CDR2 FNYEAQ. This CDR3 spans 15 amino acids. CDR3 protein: CASTNHGRGRDTQYF. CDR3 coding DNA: TGTGCCAGCACTAACCATGGAAGGGGTAGAGATACGCAGTATTTT. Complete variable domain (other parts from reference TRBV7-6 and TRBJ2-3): GAGVSQSPRYKVTKRGQDVALRCDPISGHVSLYWYRQALGQGPEFLTYFNYEAQQDKSGLPNDRFSAERPEGSISTLTIQRTEQRDSAMYRCASTNHGRGRDTQYFGPGTRLTVL.